This paragraph covers one T cell receptor (beta chain) sequence. Antigen specificity is unknown. A multiplex PCR was run with 60 Vbeta primers and 13 Jbeta primers. In the authors' methods: Counted up in a later analysis, unique TCR beta chains came to about 80 million, with around 12 million shared. The repertoire was sequenced with immunoSEQ multiplex PCR; TCRdb's copy has only in-frame clones and lacks some. Clonal size and the V and J genes are those of that table, whereas D and trimming came from the DNA. The sample comprises some 180,000 clones, approximately 80% of which are singletons, and around 1.4% rests with the top ten. The entry originates in a study of cytomegalovirus exposure and HLA in healthy donors. Study outcomes and limitations: In a later analysis, TCR association rates varied by HLA locus: DRB1 most, HLA-C fewest. Being productive about 90% or about 30% of the time was typical of most TCR beta V segments in an earlier analysis. Near-uniform donor sequencing depth was presumed by presence/absence analyses.

Sequenced material: PBMCs. This sequence originates from a girl aged 10-17 years in good health and CMV-seropositive.

CDR3 loop: CASSYSYRGLDTEAFF. The CDR3 nucleotides read TGTGCCAGCAGTTACTCTTACAGGGGATTGGACACTGAAGCTTTCTTT. J is TRBJ1-1 and V is TRBV6-5, with 7 bases lining up with TRBD1. This CDR3 spans 16 amino acids. Germline CDR1 is MNHEY and CDR2 is SVGAGI. After removal of 0 bases from V and 3 bases from J, the junction contained 7 bases not matched to a gene.